A single sample gave rise to the 8 T cell receptor beta chains below, sequenced in a study of shared clonotypes between healthy human individuals. Data came from immunoSEQ multiplex PCR; TCRdb stores just in-frame clones and leaves some out. The table records around 2.1 million clones, approximately 94% of them present only once. Sequences were obtained from naive CD4+ T cells sorted from blood. Subset reported: CD45RA+ positively selected. The receptors stem from a man between 18 and 29 years old in good health.

V and J are TRBV15 and TRBJ2-3; TRBD2 aligns across 8 bases. Looked up from germline, CDR1 is LNHNV and CDR2 is YYDKDF (reference sequence). CDR3 length equals 15 residues. V lost 3 bases to trimming and J lost 3 bases; unmatched junction nucleotides: 5. The CDR3 DNA follows: TGTGCCACCAGCAGGGAGCGGGGGTTGACAGATACGCAGTATTTT. This translates into CATSRERGLTDTQYF.

This chain uses TRBV19 with TRBJ1-5; TRBD1 might be the D (6 bases). V gave up 7 bases and J gave up 0 bases, with 16 bases separating them. There are 16 residues in the CDR3. Germline CDR1 LNHDA, CDR2 SQIVND (reference sequence). This CDR3 reads CASTLVDSFSNQPQHF. The CDR3, as DNA: TGTGCCAGTACCCTGGTGGACAGTTTTAGCAATCAGCCCCAGCATTTT.

This clone was observed a few times. Other DNA sequences in this sample translate to the same CDR3. As DNA, the CDR3 is TGTGCCAGCAGTTACTCGACAGGGGGTAATTCACCCCTCCACTTT. As protein: CASSYSTGGNSPLHF. The chain combines TRBV6-6 with TRBJ1-6; the match to TRBD1 covers 9 bases. Germline CDR1 reads MNHNY; CDR2 reads SVGAGI (reference sequence). The CDR3 length is 15 residues. V lost 0 bases, J lost 6 bases, and 0 bases stayed unmatched.

This chain links TRBV28 with TRBJ1-1, with unresolved D. With 6 bases removed from V and 8 bases from J, the gap between germline ends came to 16 bases. Germline values: CDR1 MDHEN, CDR2 SYDVKM. The CDR3 spans 13 residues. CDR3 DNA sequence: TGTGCCAGCAGCCCCCGGATGGGAATCGAAGCTTTCTTT. Its translation is CASSPRMGIEAFF.

The chain links TRBV5-1 to TRBJ1-1; 11 positions match TRBD1. CDR3 size: 15 residues. With V trimmed by 4 bases and J by 1 base, 3 bases remained unmatched. Germline CDR1 SGHRS, CDR2 YFSETQ. The DNA for the CDR3 is TGCGCCAGCAGCCGGACAGGGGGCACGAACACTGAAGCTTTCTTT. Residues: CASSRTGGTNTEAFF.

The chain has TRBV28 and TRBJ1-6; TRBD1 is a possible D gene (6 bases). Germline CDR1 MDHEN, CDR2 SYDVKM. This CDR3 spans 14 amino acids. V was clipped by 3 bases and J by 7 bases, with 10 bases between them. The DNA of the CDR3 is TGTGCCAGCAGTTTGCAGGGGCGAAATTCACCCCTCCACTTT. It yields the protein CASSLQGRNSPLHF.

The chain recombines TRBV5-1 with TRBJ1-2; a possible D gene is TRBD1 (5 bases). Germline V gives CDR1 SGHRS, CDR2 YFSETQ. The CDR3 has 13 amino acids. V lost 1 base and J 3 bases, leaving 7 bases between the germline ends. The CDR3 bases are TGCGCCAGCAGCTTGATGGGGGACTATGGCTACACCTTC. It encodes CASSLMGDYGYTF.

This sequence joins TRBV19 and TRBJ2-7; D not resolved. V was cut by 4 bases and J by 3 bases, with 25 bases left in between. Germline V gene lookup returns CDR1 LNHDA and CDR2 SQIVND (reference sequence). The CDR3 is 18 amino acids. The CDR3 region is CASSKFSPLESPHYEQYF. The CDR3 nucleotides are TGTGCCAGTAGTAAATTCTCTCCCCTTGAATCTCCGCACTACGAGCAGTACTTC. Looking up the rest from reference TRBV19 and TRBJ2-7 gives the full variable domain: DGGITQSPKYLFRKEGQNVTLSCEQNLNHDAMYWYRQDPGQGLRLIYYSQIVNDFQKGDIAEGYSVSREKKESFPLTVTSAQKNPTAFYLCASSKFSPLESPHYEQYFGPGTRLTVT.